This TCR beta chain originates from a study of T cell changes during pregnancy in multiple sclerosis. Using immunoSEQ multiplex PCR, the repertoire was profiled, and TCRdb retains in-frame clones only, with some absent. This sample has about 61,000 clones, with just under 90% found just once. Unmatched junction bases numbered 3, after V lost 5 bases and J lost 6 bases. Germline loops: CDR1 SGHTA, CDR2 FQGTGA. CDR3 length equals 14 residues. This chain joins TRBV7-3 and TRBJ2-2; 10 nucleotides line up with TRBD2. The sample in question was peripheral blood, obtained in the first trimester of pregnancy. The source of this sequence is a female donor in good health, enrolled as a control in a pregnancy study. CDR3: CASSPGLAAGELFF. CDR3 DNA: TGTGCCAGCAGCCCTGGACTAGCGGCCGGGGAGCTGTTTTTT.